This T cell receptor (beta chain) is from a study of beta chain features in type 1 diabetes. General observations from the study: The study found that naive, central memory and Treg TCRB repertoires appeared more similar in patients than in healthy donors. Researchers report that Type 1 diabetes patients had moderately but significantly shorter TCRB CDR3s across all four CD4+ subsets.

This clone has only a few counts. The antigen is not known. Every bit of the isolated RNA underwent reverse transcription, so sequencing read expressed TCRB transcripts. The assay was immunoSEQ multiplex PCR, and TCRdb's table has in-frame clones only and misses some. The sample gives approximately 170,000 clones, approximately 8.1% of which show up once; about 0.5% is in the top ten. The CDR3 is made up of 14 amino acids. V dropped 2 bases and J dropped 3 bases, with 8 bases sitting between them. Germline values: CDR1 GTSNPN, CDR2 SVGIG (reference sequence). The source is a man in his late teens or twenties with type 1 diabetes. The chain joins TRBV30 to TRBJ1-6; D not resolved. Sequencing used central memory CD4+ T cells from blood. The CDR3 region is CAWSLGNYNSPLHF. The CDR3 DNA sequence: TGTGCCTGGAGTCTAGGAAACTATAATTCACCCCTCCACTTT. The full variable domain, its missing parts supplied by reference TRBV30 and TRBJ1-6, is SQTIHQWPATLVQPVGSPLSLECTVEGTSNPNLYWYRQAAGRGLQLLFYSVGIGQISSEVPQNLSASRPQDRQFILSSKKLLLSDSGFYLCAWSLGNYNSPLHFGNGTRLTVT.